This is a list of T cell receptor beta chains from one sample in a study of T cells after yellow fever vaccination. TCRdb re-called the 5' RACE reads through MiXCR, storing one row per CDR3 protein. The sample carries approximately 350,000 distinct CDR3 sequences, roughly 11% recorded once. Sequenced here: PBMCs, sampled on the day of the first yellow fever vaccination. These receptors were collected from a man aged 18-30 years who received the YFV17D yellow fever vaccine. The CDR3 runs from the conserved cysteine through the conserved F or W. The order of the fields is clone size, D gene, V gene, J gene, CDR3 protein, CDR3 DNA. D genes are given only for firm matches. Not all rows give a size; the values are once, few, many and, for expanded clones, a class.

few,-,TRBV25-1,TRBJ1-6,CASSEWENSPLHF,TGTGCCAGCAGTGAATGGGAGAATTCACCCCTCCACTTT
few,TRBD1,TRBV7-2,TRBJ2-5,CASSSMTGLETQYF,TGTGCCAGCAGCTCCATGACAGGGTTAGAGACCCAGTACTTC
-,-,TRBV10-3,TRBJ2-3,CAISEVIADTQYF,TGTGCCATCAGTGAAGTTATCGCAGATACGCAGTATTTT
-,-,TRBV20-1,TRBJ2-5,CSAMGRLQETQYF,TGCAGTGCTATGGGACGACTGCAAGAGACCCAGTACTTC
-,-,TRBV28,TRBJ1-3,CATLPGPGNTIYF,TGTGCCACCCTCCCAGGGCCTGGAAACACCATATATTTT
few,TRBD1,TRBV29-1,TRBJ2-1,CSARTGGLDEQFF,TGCAGCGCCCGGACAGGGGGTCTAGATGAGCAGTTCTTC
many,-,TRBV7-8,TRBJ2-3,CASSLGVDDTQYF,TGTGCCAGCAGCTTAGGAGTGGATGATACGCAGTATTTT
-,-,TRBV7-8,TRBJ2-1,CASSEPYGEQFF,TGTGCCAGCAGCGAACCCTACGGTGAGCAGTTCTTC
-,TRBD2,TRBV4-2,TRBJ2-2,CASSQGFGSGGTGELFF,TGTGCCAGCAGCCAAGGATTTGGTAGCGGGGGAACCGGGGAGCTGTTTTTT
-,TRBD2,TRBV5-6,TRBJ2-2,CASSRGLAGGTGELFF,TGTGCCAGCAGCAGAGGACTAGCGGGGGGAACCGGGGAGCTGTTTTTT
-,TRBD2,TRBV12-3/TRBV12-4,TRBJ2-3,CASSARTSENTDTQYF,TGTGCCAGCAGTGCCCGGACTAGCGAGAACACAGATACGCAGTATTTT
few,-,TRBV5-6,TRBJ2-6,CASSLELTGANVLTF,TGTGCCAGCAGCTTGGAGCTAACTGGGGCCAACGTCCTGACTTTC
-,-,TRBV20-1,TRBJ1-2,CSAASADTNYGYTF,TGCAGTGCCGCGAGTGCCGATACTAACTATGGCTACACCTTC
few,-,TRBV4-3,TRBJ2-3,CASSQDPLGGGDTQYF,TGCGCCAGCAGCCAAGATCCCTTAGGGGGGGGGGATACGCAGTATTTT
-,-,TRBV4-3,TRBJ2-7,CASSHRYGETYEQYF,TGCGCCAGCAGCCATCGGTACGGCGAGACCTACGAGCAGTACTTC
many,-,TRBV4-3,TRBJ2-3,CASSQDYSTDTQYF,TGCGCCAGCAGCCAAGACTATAGCACAGATACGCAGTATTTT